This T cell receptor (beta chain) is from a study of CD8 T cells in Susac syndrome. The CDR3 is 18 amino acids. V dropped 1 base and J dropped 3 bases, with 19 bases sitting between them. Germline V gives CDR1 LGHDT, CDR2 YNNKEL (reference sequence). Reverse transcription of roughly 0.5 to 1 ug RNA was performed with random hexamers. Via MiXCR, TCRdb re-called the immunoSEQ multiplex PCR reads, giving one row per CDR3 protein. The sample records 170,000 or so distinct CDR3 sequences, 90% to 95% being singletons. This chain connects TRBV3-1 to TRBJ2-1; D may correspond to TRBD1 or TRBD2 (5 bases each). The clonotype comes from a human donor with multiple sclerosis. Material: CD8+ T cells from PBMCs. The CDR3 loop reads CASSQGWWGTSNYNEQFF. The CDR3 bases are TGTGCCAGCAGCCAAGGGTGGTGGGGGACCAGTAACTACAATGAGCAGTTCTTC.